The rows below give T cell receptor beta chains drawn from one sample of a study of cytomegalovirus exposure and HLA in healthy donors. Assay: immunoSEQ multiplex PCR; the TCRdb copy retains only in-frame clones and omits some. The sample holds a few hundred thousand clones; around 90% are singletons and the top ten take more than 0.95%. The sample was PBMCs. The receptors were gathered from a man aged 25 to 45 in good health and CMV-seronegative. CDR3s include the opening cysteine and the closing phenylalanine or tryptophan. Each record gives: clone size, V gene, J gene, D gene, CDR3 protein, CDR3 DNA. D genes are given only for firm matches. Clone size is stated in some rows and not others, as once, few, many or a class when expanded.

-	TRBV6-6	TRBJ1-4	TRBD1	CASSSRTGATNEKLFF	TGTGCCAGCAGCTCCCGTACAGGGGCAACTAATGAAAAACTGTTTTTT
-	TRBV27	TRBJ1-3	-	CASSQVGRQSSGNTIYF	TGTGCCAGCAGTCAGGTCGGGAGACAGAGCTCTGGAAACACCATATATTTT
-	TRBV7-2	TRBJ1-5	-	CASSLGVEVAVGNQPQHF	TGTGCCAGCAGCTTAGGAGTCGAGGTCGCGGTGGGTAATCAGCCCCAGCATTTT
-	TRBV27	TRBJ1-6	TRBD1	CASRRDRVNSPLHF	TGTGCCAGCAGGAGGGACAGAGTCAATTCACCCCTCCACTTT
-	TRBV6-5	TRBJ1-4	TRBD1	CASTRTGNEKLFF	TGTGCCAGCACCCGGACAGGGAATGAAAAACTGTTTTTT
few	TRBV10-1	TRBJ1-5	TRBD1	CASSETGGRPQHF	TGCGCCAGCAGTGAAACAGGGGGCAGGCCCCAGCATTTT
-	TRBV7-2	TRBJ2-6	TRBD2	CASSFAGGSSGANVLTF	TGTGCCAGCAGCTTTGCGGGGGGGAGCTCTGGGGCCAACGTCCTGACTTTC
-	TRBV5-4	TRBJ1-2	-	CASSFTANRRANYGYTF	TGTGCCAGCAGCTTTACCGCGAATCGGAGAGCTAACTATGGCTACACCTTC
-	TRBV5-5	TRBJ1-2	-	CASSASQDRYGYTF	TGTGCCAGCAGCGCCTCACAGGACCGCTATGGCTACACCTTC
-	TRBV25-1	TRBJ2-6	TRBD2	CASSERGGTGANVLTF	TGTGCCAGCAGTGAACGCGGGGGGACTGGGGCCAACGTCCTGACTTTC
-	TRBV23-1	TRBJ2-7	-	CASRGIPGEDEQYF	TGCGCCAGCAGAGGGATCCCGGGAGAGGACGAGCAGTACTTC
-	TRBV27	TRBJ2-3	-	CASSRLGTDTQYF	TGTGCCAGCAGCCGACTAGGAACAGATACGCAGTATTTT
-	TRBV10-2	TRBJ2-7	-	CASSVRVDEQYF	TGCGCCAGCAGTGTACGAGTCGACGAGCAGTACTTC
-	TRBV5-1	TRBJ2-7	TRBD1	CASRRGTGEAYEQYF	TGCGCCAGCAGACGAGGGACAGGGGAGGCCTACGAGCAGTACTTC
-	TRBV5-6	TRBJ2-5	TRBD2	CASSLYLAGGPRETQYF	TGTGCCAGCAGCTTGTATTTAGCGGGGGGGCCGCGGGAGACCCAGTACTTC
once	TRBV7-9	TRBJ2-7	TRBD2	CASSSPRGESNEQYF	TGTGCCAGCAGCTCCCCCCGGGGGGAGTCGAACGAGCAGTACTTC
-	TRBV6-6	TRBJ2-7	TRBD2	CAAGGRSYEQYF	TGTGCCGCGGGGGGTCGTTCCTACGAGCAGTACTTC
-	TRBV6-1	TRBJ2-3	TRBD1	CASSLGQGTDTQYF	TGTGCCAGCAGCCTTGGACAGGGCACAGATACGCAGTATTTT
once	TRBV5-1	TRBJ2-3	-	CASSFVFADTQYF	TGCGCCAGCAGCTTCGTATTTGCAGATACGCAGTATTTT
-	TRBV9	TRBJ1-3	-	CASSSRVKAFGNTIYF	TGTGCCAGCAGCAGCCGGGTCAAGGCCTTTGGAAACACCATATATTTT
-	TRBV5-1	TRBJ2-1	-	CASSMIENEQFF	TGCGCCAGCAGCATGATCGAGAATGAGCAGTTCTTC
-	TRBV6-5	TRBJ1-1	-	CASSYRTREAFF	TGTGCCAGCAGTTACCGGACACGTGAAGCTTTCTTT
once	TRBV19	TRBJ2-3	TRBD2	CASSPGTSGGFSPDTQYF	TGTGCCAGTAGTCCTGGGACTAGCGGGGGGTTTTCTCCAGATACGCAGTATTTT
-	TRBV6-5	TRBJ2-1	-	CASKVEDGLNEQFF	TGTGCCAGCAAAGTTGAGGATGGCCTCAATGAGCAGTTCTTC
-	TRBV7-2	TRBJ1-6	-	CASSSQPSGNSPLHF	TGTGCCAGCAGTTCTCAACCCTCGGGGAATTCACCCCTCCACTTT
-	TRBV5-1	TRBJ1-4	-	CASSQQGTTNEKLFF	TGCGCCAGCAGCCAGCAGGGTACAACTAATGAAAAACTGTTTTTT
-	TRBV7-9	TRBJ2-1	-	CASSLGGLSHEQFF	TGTGCCAGCAGCTTAGGGGGGCTCAGCCATGAGCAGTTCTTC
once	TRBV13	TRBJ1-1	-	CASSPGNWEAFF	TGTGCCAGCAGCCCAGGGAACTGGGAAGCTTTCTTT
-	TRBV15	TRBJ1-1	TRBD1	CATSKGAGDTEAFF	TGTGCCACCAGCAAGGGGGCTGGGGACACTGAAGCTTTCTTT
few	TRBV7-2	TRBJ1-2	TRBD1	CASRISAGGAYGYTF	TGTGCCAGCCGAATCTCGGCAGGGGGCGCCTATGGCTACACCTTC
-	TRBV5-6	TRBJ1-4	-	CASSLAGVNEKLFF	TGTGCCAGCAGCTTGGCAGGGGTTAATGAAAAACTGTTTTTT
-	TRBV29-1	TRBJ1-2	TRBD1	CSASTGGDGYTF	TGCAGCGCCTCTACAGGGGGCGATGGCTACACCTTC
-	TRBV6-6	TRBJ2-5	TRBD1	CASSNYRGQETQYF	TGTGCCAGCAGTAACTACAGGGGGCAAGAGACCCAGTACTTC
-	TRBV5-1	TRBJ2-1	-	CASSLPGDEQFF	TGCGCCAGCAGCTTACCGGGGGATGAGCAGTTCTTC
-	TRBV7-6	TRBJ1-4	TRBD1	CASSALGQTNEKLFF	TGTGCCAGCAGCGCACTGGGACAGACTAATGAAAAACTGTTTTTT
-	TRBV6-5	TRBJ2-7	-	CASSYSIVSAGEQYF	TGTGCCAGCAGTTACTCGATCGTTTCAGCAGGCGAGCAGTACTTC
-	TRBV19	TRBJ1-1	TRBD1	CASTRGDRYTEAFF	TGTGCCAGTACCCGAGGGGACAGATACACTGAAGCTTTCTTT
-	TRBV27	TRBJ2-2	-	CASSSDEAALPDTGELFF	TGTGCCAGCAGTTCTGATGAGGCGGCCCTACCCGACACCGGGGAGCTGTTTTTT
-	TRBV11-2	TRBJ1-4	TRBD1	CASSRGEVQGHEKLFF	TGTGCCAGCAGCCGAGGAGAAGTACAGGGGCACGAAAAACTGTTTTTT
-	TRBV29-1	TRBJ2-2	-	CSVKSGGDTGELFF	TGCAGCGTGAAGAGCGGTGGGGACACCGGGGAGCTGTTTTTT
-	TRBV5-5	TRBJ2-3	-	CASSWGDSTDTQYF	TGTGCCAGCAGCTGGGGGGACAGCACAGATACGCAGTATTTT
-	TRBV2	TRBJ1-1	-	CASSEGRTEAFF	TGTGCCAGCAGTGAGGGGAGGACTGAAGCTTTCTTT
-	TRBV5-4	TRBJ2-2	-	CASSPGTGELFF	TGTGCCAGCAGCCCGGGGACAGGGGAGCTGTTTTTT
-	TRBV7-5	TRBJ1-6	-	CARSLADSSPLHF	TGTGCCAGAAGCTTAGCGGACAGTTCACCCCTCCACTTT
-	TRBV2	TRBJ2-5	-	CASSEFGEGLHQETQYF	TGTGCCAGCAGTGAATTTGGTGAGGGTCTTCATCAAGAGACCCAGTACTTC
-	TRBV6-5	TRBJ1-1	-	CASSYARSGTEAFF	TGTGCCAGCAGTTACGCCCGTTCAGGGACTGAAGCTTTCTTT
-	TRBV11-3	TRBJ1-1	TRBD1	CASSLGGTGQTEAFF	TGTGCCAGCAGCTTAGGGGGGACAGGGCAAACTGAAGCTTTCTTT
-	TRBV6-1	TRBJ2-7	-	CASSERGMGYEQYF	TGTGCCAGCAGTGAGAGAGGGATGGGCTACGAGCAGTACTTC